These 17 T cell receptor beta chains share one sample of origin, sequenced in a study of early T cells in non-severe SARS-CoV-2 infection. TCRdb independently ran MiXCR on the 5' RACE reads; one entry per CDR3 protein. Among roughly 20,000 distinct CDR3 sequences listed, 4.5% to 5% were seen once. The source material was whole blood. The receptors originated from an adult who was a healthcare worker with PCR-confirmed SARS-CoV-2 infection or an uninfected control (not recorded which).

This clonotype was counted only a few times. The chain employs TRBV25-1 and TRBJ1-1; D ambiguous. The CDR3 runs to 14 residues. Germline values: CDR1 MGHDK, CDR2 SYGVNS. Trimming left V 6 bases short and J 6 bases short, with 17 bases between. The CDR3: CASSLSSSVAEAFF. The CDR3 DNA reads TGTGCCAGCAGCCTGTCTTCCTCCGTAGCTGAAGCTTTCTTT.

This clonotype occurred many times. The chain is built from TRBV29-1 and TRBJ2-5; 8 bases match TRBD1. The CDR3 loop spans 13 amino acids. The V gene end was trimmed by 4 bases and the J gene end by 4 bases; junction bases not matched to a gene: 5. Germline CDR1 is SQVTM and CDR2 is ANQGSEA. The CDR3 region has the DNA TGCAGCGTTGGTCAGGGGGCTGGAGAGACCCAGTACTTC. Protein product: CSVGQGAGETQYF.

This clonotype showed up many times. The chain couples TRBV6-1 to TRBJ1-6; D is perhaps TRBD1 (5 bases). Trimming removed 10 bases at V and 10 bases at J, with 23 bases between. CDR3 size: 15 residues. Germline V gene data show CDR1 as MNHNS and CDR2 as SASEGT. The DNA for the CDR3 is TGTGCCACCCTATACGACAAGGGGAAAGGGTCACCCCTCCACTTT. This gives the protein CATLYDKGKGSPLHF.

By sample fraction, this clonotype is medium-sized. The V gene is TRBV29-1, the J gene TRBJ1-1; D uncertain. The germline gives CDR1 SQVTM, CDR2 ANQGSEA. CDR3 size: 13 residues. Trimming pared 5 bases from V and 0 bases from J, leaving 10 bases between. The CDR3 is CSVTRTVNTEAFF. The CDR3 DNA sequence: TGCAGCGTTACCCGGACGGTGAACACTGAAGCTTTCTTT.

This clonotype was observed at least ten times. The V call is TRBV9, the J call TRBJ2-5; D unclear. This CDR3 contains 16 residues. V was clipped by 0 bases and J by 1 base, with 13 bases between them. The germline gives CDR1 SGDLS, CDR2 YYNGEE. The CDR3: CASSVGPTKAQETQYF. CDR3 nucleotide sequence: TGTGCCAGCAGCGTAGGACCCACTAAGGCCCAAGAGACCCAGTACTTC.

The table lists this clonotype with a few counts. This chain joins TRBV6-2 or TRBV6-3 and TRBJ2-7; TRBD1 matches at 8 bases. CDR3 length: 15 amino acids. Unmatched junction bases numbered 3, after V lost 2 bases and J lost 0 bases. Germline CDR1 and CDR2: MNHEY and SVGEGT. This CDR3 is CASSYPGQASYEQYF. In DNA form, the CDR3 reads TGTGCCAGCAGTTACCCGGGACAGGCCTCCTACGAGCAGTACTTC.

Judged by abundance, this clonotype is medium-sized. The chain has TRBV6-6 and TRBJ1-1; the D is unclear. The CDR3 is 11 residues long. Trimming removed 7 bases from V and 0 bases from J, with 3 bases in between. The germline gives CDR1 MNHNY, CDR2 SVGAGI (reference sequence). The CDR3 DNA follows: TGTGCCAGCACCCTGAACACTGAAGCTTTCTTT. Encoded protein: CASTLNTEAFF.

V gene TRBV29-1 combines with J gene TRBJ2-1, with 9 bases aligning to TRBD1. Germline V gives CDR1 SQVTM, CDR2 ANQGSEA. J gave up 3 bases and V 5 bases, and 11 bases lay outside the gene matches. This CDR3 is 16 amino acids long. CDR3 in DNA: TGCAGCGTTAGAGCTTCCGGGACAGGGTTCTACAATGAGCAGTTCTTC. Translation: CSVRASGTGFYNEQFF.

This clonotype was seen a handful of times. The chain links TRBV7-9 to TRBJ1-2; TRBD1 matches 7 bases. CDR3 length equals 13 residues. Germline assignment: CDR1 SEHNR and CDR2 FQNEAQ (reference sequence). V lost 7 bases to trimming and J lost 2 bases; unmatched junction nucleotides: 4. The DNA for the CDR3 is TGTGCCAGCACCGGGGGACAGAACTATGGCTACACCTTC. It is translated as CASTGGQNYGYTF.

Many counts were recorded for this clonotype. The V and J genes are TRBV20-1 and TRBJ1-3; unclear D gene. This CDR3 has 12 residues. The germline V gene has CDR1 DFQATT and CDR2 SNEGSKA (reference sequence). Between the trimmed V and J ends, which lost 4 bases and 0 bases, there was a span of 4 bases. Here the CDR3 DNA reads TGCAGTGCTATAAGCTCTGGAAACACCATATATTTT. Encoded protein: CSAISSGNTIYF.

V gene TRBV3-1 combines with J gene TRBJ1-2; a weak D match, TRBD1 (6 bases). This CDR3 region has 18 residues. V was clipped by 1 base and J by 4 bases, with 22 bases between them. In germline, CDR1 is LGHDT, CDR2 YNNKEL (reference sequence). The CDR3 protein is CASSQGVPGQTGSYGYTF. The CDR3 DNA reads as TGTGCCAGCAGCCAAGGCGTCCCGGGACAAACGGGTAGCTATGGCTACACCTTC.

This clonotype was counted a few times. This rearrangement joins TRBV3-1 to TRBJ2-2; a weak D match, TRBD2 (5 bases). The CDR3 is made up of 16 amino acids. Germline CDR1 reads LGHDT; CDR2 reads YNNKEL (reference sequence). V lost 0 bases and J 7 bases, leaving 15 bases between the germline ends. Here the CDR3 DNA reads TGTGCCAGCAGCCAAGATTTGCTAGCTCTGGGCGGGGAGCTGTTTTTT. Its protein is CASSQDLLALGGELFF.

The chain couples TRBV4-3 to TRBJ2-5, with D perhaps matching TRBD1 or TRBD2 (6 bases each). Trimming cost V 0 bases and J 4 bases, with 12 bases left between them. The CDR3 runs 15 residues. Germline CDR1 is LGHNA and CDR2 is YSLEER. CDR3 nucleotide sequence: TGCGCCAGCAGCCAAGATTTAGGGGGAGGAGAGACCCAGTACTTC. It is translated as CASSQDLGGGETQYF.

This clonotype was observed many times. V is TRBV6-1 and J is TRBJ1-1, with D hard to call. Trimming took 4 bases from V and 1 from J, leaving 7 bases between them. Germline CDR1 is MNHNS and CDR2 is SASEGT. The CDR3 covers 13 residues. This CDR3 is CASSGERNTEAFF. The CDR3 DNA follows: TGTGCCAGCAGTGGGGAGCGGAACACTGAAGCTTTCTTT.

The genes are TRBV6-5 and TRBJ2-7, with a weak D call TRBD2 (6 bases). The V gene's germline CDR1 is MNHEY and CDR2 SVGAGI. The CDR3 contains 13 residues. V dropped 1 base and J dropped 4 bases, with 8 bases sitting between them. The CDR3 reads CASSYLAAYEQYF. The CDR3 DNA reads TGTGCCAGCAGTTACTTAGCGGCATACGAGCAGTACTTC.

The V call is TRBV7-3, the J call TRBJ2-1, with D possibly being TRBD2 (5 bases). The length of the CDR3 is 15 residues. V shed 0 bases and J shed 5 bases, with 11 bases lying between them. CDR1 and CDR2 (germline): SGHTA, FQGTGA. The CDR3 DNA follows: TGTGCCAGCAGCTTAACTGGGGAGAGGGACAATGAGCAGTTCTTC. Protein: CASSLTGERDNEQFF.

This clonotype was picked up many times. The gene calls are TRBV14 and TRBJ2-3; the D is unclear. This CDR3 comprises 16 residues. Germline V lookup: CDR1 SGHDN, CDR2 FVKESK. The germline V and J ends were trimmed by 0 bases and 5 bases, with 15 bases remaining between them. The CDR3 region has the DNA TGTGCCAGCAGCCAAGAAGAATACGGGCCCCAAGATACGCAGTATTTT. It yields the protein CASSQEEYGPQDTQYF.